This T cell receptor (gamma chain) emerged from a study of Vδ1+ human thymocytes. The CDR3 extends over 14 amino acids. The V and J ends lost 5 bases and 10 bases, in that order; junction bases with no gene match: 17. Germline assignment: CDR1 VENAVY and CDR2 YDSYNSRV. Study conclusions and caveats: Thymic TRG and TRD repertoires appeared highly polyclonal. Despite high sort purity, approximately 21% of thymic T cell receptor delta sequences were Vdelta2. Donors shared many TRG clonotypes but few TRD clonotypes. Bulk repertoire data may be misinterpreted because of unexpected Vdelta2 sequences.

This clone was seen only a few times. Its antigen is unknown. Sorted Vdelta1+ thymocytes were about 97% to 99.6% pure. The template was reverse-transcribed extracted RNA. Multiplex PCR used pooled V-gene forward primers and a constant-region reverse primer to amplify CDR3s. TCRdb reanalysed the multiplex PCR reads via CATT. The sample shows 35,000 or so gamma-chain clones, 20% to 25% of them seen only once. Sequencing used Vdelta1+ gamma-delta thymocytes from the thymus. Subset indicated: FACS-sorted CD3+ TCRalphabeta- TCRVdelta1+ TCRVdelta2- thymocytes. V and J are TRGV8 and TRGJ1 or TRGJ2. This receptor was taken from a girl under three years old who had congenital heart surgery. In DNA, the CDR3 is TGTGCCACCTGGGCCCTCGGAGGTTGTAACAAGAAACTCTTT. This gives the protein CATWALGGCNKKLF.